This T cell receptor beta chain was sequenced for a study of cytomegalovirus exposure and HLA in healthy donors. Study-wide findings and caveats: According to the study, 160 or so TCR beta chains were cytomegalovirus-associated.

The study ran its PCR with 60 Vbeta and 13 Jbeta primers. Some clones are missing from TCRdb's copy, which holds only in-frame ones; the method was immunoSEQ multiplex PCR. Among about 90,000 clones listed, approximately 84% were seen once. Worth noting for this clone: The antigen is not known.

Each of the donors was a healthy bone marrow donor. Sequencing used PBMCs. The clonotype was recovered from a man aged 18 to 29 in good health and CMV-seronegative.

The CDR3 spells CASRGYTGYNEQYF. CDR3 sequence (DNA): TGTGCCAGCAGGGGATACACAGGGTACAACGAGCAGTACTTC. The chain carries TRBV6-1 and TRBJ2-7; tentatively, D is TRBD1 (6 bases). The CDR3 sequence is 14 residues long. Germline V CDR1 and CDR2: MNHNS, SASEGT. V was clipped by 6 bases and J by 5 bases, with 17 bases between them.